This entry concerns a single T cell receptor (beta chain). V lost 0 bases and J lost 6, with 6 bases in between. The germline CDR1 and CDR2 sequences are SGDLS and YYNGEE. The CDR3 length is 13 residues. TCRdb itself ran the RT-PCR reads through MiXCR, one entry per CDR3 protein. The repertoire holds about 700,000 distinct CDR3 sequences, with 11% to 15% as singletons. This chain links TRBV9 with TRBJ2-2; D remains unclear. This receptor was identified in a female donor in good health, serving as a healthy control. The sample comprised memory CD4+ T cells from blood. As DNA, the CDR3 is TGTGCCAGCAGCGTAGCAAGCTCCGGGGAGCTGTTTTTT. Translation: CASSVASSGELFF. The full variable domain, with the rest looked up from reference TRBV9 and TRBJ2-2, is DSGVTQTPKHLITATGQRVTLRCSPRSGDLSVYWYQQSLDQGLQFLIQYYNGEERAKGNILERFSAQQFPDLHSELNLSSLELGDSALYFCASSVASSGELFFGEGSRLTVL.